This T cell receptor (beta chain) was found in a study of T cell responses to AZD1222 COVID-19 vaccine. This table comes from immunoSEQ multiplex PCR, and its TCRdb copy is limited to in-frame clones, with some not included. The sample lists about 130,000 clones, 80% to 95% occurring once. As regards this clone: Its target is unknown.

Study-level findings and limits: Variant regions that are unmutated are reportedly the target of nearly half of spike-specific TCRs. Mapped onto spike, vaccine-associated CD4 TCRs spanned it and were dominant at 160-218 and 743-854. An increase in Spike-specific TCR breadth and depth was observed after two AZD1222 doses.

The germline CDR1 and CDR2 sequences are SNHLY and FYNNEI. V lost 6 bases and J 4 bases, leaving 15 bases between the germline ends. CDR3 size: 15 residues. The sequencing here drew on peripheral blood, taken 28 days after the second AZD1222 dose. This receptor was identified in an adult who received the AZD1222 COVID-19 vaccine. J is TRBJ1-4 and V is TRBV2; D perhaps matches TRBD1 (5 bases). The CDR3 bases are TGTGCCAGCAGAGGGACCGTTGGTCTTAATGAAAAACTGTTTTTT. It yields the protein CASRGTVGLNEKLFF.